Detailed here is one TCR beta chain. The data were obtained in a study of blood T cell repertoires in COVID-19. About the study: Some COVID-19 samples were acute and others convalescent; all came from the United States, Italy and Spain. In each case, the material was cDNA or gDNA derived from T cells, B-cell-depleted T cells, or PBMCs.

Source study methods: Nucleated cell counts were estimated from reference gene primer amplification. Here immunoSEQ multiplex PCR was the method, and the copy in TCRdb shows in-frame clones only, minus some. The V and J calls and clone size come from that table; D and trimming were worked out from the DNA. The table shows more than 50,000 clones, with 76% occurring only once. The CDR3 contains 18 residues. Germline loops: CDR1 SGDLS, CDR2 YYNGEE. V shed 0 bases, J shed 4 bases, and the junction held 10 bases outside the gene matches. The chain links TRBV9 to TRBJ2-1; 10 nucleotides agree with TRBD1. What was sequenced was peripheral blood. The sequence was collected from an elderly woman with acute or convalescent COVID-19. The CDR3 loop is CASSVGGPGQGNYNEQFF. The DNA for the CDR3 is TGTGCCAGCAGCGTAGGAGGACCGGGACAGGGGAATTACAATGAGCAGTTCTTC.